Reported below is one T cell receptor beta chain. This sample is drawn from a study of control samples from healthy donors and cancer patients. Between the trimmed V and J ends, which lost 4 bases and 5 bases, there was a span of 9 bases. Looked up from germline, CDR1 is SGHRS and CDR2 is YFSETQ. The CDR3 is 12 residues long. Produced via immunoSEQ multiplex PCR; TCRdb's table is partial and in-frame only. The sample records about 73,000 clones, about 90% being singletons. Sequenced sample: PBMCs. The sequence came from a man aged 55-75 years with lung cancer. The chain couples TRBV5-1 to TRBJ1-1; no clear D. The DNA of the CDR3 is TGCGCCAGCAGCCCCCTAGGAACTGAAGCTTTCTTT. This sequence encodes CASSPLGTEAFF.